The clone carrying this T cell receptor (beta chain) was picked up many times. Its cognate antigen is unknown. The data are from a study of breast tumors, draining lymph nodes, adjacent tissues. Regarding the study as a whole: The data were judged consistent with most tumor T cells coming from lymph node and expanding in tumor. Tumor repertoires ranked between lymph nodes and nontumor tissue in diversity, with V and J gene preferences.

Axillary draining lymph nodes of breast cancer patients supplied the node samples. The germline gives CDR1 SGHNT, CDR2 YENEEA. J lost 7 bases, V lost 10 bases, and 10 bases had no gene match. This CDR3 is built from 13 residues. TCRdb re-called the multiplex PCR reads with MiXCR, one entry per CDR3 protein. The sample lists tens of thousands of distinct CDR3 sequences, approximately 31% seen once, with 8.1% in the top ten. The sequence derives from a female donor with breast cancer. Some clones in this sample may be carry-over from other donors' samples. Sequencing was performed on axillary lymph node tissue. This sequence joins TRBV11-3 and TRBJ1-2; 9 positions agree with TRBD1. The CDR3 DNA is TGTGCCATCCGGACACAGGGGGCGCCTGGCTACACCTTC. Translating it yields CAIRTQGAPGYTF.